Sequencing of this T cell receptor (beta chain) was carried out in a study of T cell responses to AZD1222 COVID-19 vaccine. Findings and caveats of the study: Most donors were white British, females outnumbered males, and clonal diversity was possibly underestimated. Dominant CD4 TCR responses targeted spike regions 160-218 and 743-854. Variant regions that are unmutated are reportedly the target of nearly half of spike-specific TCRs. After two AZD1222 doses, spike-specific TCR breadth and depth rose versus day 0.

As concerns this clone: Its antigen remains unidentified.

Assay: immunoSEQ multiplex PCR; the TCRdb copy retains only in-frame clones and omits some. Among about 120,000 clones listed, approximately 86% were seen once. Germline V gene data show CDR1 as SGHAT and CDR2 as FQDESV (reference sequence). V was pared by 3 bases and J by 4 bases, with 10 bases between. This CDR3 contains 14 residues. The sequence was collected from an adult in good health. The source material was peripheral blood, sampled on day 0 of AZD1222 vaccination. V and J are TRBV11-1 and TRBJ2-1; D remains unclear. The CDR3 DNA follows: TGTGCCAGCAGCTTCTCAGGCCTTTACAATGAGCAGTTCTTC. This gives the protein CASSFSGLYNEQFF.